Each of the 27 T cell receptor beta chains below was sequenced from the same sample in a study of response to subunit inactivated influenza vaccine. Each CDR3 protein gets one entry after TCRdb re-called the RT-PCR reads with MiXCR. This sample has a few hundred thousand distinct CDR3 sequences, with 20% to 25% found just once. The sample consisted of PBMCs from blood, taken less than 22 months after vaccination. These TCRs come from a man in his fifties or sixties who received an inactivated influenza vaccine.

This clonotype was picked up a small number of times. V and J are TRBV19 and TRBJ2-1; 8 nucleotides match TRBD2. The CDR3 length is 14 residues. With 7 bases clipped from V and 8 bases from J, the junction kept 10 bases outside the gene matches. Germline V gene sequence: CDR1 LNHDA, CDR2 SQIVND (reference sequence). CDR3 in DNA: TGTGCCAGTAACCCTACCGGGGGGGCCGATGAGCAGTTCTTC. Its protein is CASNPTGGADEQFF.

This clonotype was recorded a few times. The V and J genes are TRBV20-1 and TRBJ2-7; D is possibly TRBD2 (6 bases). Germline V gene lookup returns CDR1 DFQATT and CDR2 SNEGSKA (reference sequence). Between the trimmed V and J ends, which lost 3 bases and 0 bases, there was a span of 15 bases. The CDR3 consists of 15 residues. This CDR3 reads CSARVFSGYSYEQYF. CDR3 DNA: TGCAGTGCTAGGGTTTTTAGCGGATACTCCTACGAGCAGTACTTC.

In DNA, the CDR3 is TGTGCCACCAGTGATAGGAGGACAGGGGGCTCCGGGGAGCTGTTTTTT. This translates into CATSDRRTGGSGELFF. V and J are TRBV24-1 and TRBJ2-2, with 11 bases lining up with TRBD1. The CDR3 sequence is 16 residues long. V was pared by 3 bases and J by 6 bases, with 5 bases of the junction left unmatched. Germline V lookup: CDR1 KGHDR, CDR2 SFDVKD.

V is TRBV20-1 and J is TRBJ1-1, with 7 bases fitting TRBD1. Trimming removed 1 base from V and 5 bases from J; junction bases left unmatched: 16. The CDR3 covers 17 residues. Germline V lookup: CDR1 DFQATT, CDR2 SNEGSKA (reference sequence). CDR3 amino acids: CSARGGSDRVDSTEAFF. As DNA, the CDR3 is TGCAGTGCTAGAGGGGGATCCGACAGGGTTGATTCTACTGAAGCTTTCTTT.

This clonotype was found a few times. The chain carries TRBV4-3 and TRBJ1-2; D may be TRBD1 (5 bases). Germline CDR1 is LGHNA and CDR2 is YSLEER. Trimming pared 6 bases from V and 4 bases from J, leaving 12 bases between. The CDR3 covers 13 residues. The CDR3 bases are TGCGCCAGCAGTCTAGGGGCTACCTATGGCTACACCTTC. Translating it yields CASSLGATYGYTF.

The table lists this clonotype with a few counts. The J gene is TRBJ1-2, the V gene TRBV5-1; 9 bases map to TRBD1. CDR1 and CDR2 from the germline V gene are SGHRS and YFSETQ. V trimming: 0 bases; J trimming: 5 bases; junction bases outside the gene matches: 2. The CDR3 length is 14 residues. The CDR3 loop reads CASSLGQGEYGYTF. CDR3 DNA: TGCGCCAGCAGCTTGGGACAGGGGGAGTATGGCTACACCTTC.

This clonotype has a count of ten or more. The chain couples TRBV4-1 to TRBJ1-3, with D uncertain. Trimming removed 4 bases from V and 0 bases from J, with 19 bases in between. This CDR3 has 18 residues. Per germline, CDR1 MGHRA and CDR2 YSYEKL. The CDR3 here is CASSPSHLLRLSGNTIYF. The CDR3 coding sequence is TGCGCCAGCAGCCCCTCCCACCTTCTTCGGCTCTCTGGAAACACCATATATTTT.

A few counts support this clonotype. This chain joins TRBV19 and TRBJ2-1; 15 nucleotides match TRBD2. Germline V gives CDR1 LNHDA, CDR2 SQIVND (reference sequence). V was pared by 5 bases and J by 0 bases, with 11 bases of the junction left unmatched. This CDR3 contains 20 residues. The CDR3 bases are TGTGCCAGTAGTGCGATACCGGGACTAGCGGGAGGTAACTCCTACAATGAGCAGTTCTTC. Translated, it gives CASSAIPGLAGGNSYNEQFF.

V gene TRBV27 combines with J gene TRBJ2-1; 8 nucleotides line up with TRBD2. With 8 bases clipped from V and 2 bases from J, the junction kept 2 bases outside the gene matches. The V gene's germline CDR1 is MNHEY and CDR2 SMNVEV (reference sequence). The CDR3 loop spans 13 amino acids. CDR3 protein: CASAGGTYNEQFF. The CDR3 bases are TGTGCCAGCGCGGGGGGAACCTACAATGAGCAGTTCTTC.

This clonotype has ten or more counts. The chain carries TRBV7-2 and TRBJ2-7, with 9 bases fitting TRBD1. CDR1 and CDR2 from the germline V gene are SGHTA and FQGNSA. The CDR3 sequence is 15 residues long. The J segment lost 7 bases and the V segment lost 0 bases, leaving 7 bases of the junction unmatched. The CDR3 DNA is TGTGCCAGCAGCTTAGCAACGGACAGGGGAGGTGAGCAGTACTTC. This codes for CASSLATDRGGEQYF.

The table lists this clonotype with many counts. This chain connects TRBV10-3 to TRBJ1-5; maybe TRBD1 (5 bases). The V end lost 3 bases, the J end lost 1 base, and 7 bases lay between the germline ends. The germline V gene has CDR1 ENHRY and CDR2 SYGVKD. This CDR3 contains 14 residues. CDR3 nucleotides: TGTGCCATCAGTGATTGGGGGAGCAATCAGCCCCAGCATTTT. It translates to CAISDWGSNQPQHF.

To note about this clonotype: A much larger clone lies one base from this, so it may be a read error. Here the CDR3 DNA reads TGTGCCAGCAGCCGAGTGGAGGGGACAGGGTCCGGCTACACCTTC. Translating gives CASSRVEGTGSGYTF. The genes are TRBV14 and TRBJ1-2, with 9 bases aligning to TRBD1. The CDR3 sequence is 15 residues long. Germline loops: CDR1 SGHDN, CDR2 FVKESK. Trimming removed 4 bases from V and 8 bases from J; junction bases left unmatched: 11.

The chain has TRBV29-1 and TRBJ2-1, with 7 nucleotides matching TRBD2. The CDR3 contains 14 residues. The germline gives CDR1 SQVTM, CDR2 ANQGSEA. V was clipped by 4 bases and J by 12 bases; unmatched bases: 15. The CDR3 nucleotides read TGCAGCGTTGTGGGCGGGAGTAAGTTTTTATGGCAGTTCTTC. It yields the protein CSVVGGSKFLWQFF.

CDR3 DNA sequence: TGTGCCAGCAAAAGCAGGGGGATCCAAGAGACCCAGTACTTC. The encoded protein is CASKSRGIQETQYF. The chain couples TRBV19 to TRBJ2-5, with 7 bases fitting TRBD1. The J segment lost 1 base and the V segment lost 9 bases, leaving 8 bases of the junction unmatched. The CDR3 spans 14 residues. Germline lookup yields CDR1 LNHDA and CDR2 SQIVND (reference sequence).

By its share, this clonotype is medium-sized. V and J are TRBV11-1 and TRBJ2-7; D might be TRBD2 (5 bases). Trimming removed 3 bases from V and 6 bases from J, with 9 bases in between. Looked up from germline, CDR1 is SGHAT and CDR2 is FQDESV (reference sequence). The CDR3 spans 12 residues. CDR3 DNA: TGTGCCAGCAGCTTCTTTGAGGGCGAGCAGTACTTC. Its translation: CASSFFEGEQYF.

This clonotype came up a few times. CDR3 sequence (DNA): TGCAGTGCTAGCACCCCGGGGTTCAACTATGGCTACACCTTC. It yields the protein CSASTPGFNYGYTF. The rearrangement links TRBV20-1 to TRBJ1-2; D gene ambiguous. The CDR3 length is 14 residues. Germline CDR1 is DFQATT and CDR2 is SNEGSKA (reference sequence). Trimming took off 3 bases at V and 2 bases at J, with 13 bases between the two ends.

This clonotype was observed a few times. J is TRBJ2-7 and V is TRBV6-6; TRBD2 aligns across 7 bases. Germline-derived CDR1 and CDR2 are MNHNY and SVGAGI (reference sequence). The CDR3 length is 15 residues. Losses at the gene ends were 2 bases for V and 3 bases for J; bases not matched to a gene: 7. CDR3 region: CASSYPTSPIYEQYF. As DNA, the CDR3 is TGTGCCAGCAGTTACCCGACTAGCCCGATCTACGAGCAGTACTTC.

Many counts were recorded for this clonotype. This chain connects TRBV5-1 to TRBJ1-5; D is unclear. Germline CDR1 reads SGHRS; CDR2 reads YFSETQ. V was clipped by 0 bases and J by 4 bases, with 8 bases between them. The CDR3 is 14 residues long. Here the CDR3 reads CASSLEGNNQPQHF. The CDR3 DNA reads TGCGCCAGCAGCTTGGAGGGCAATAATCAGCCCCAGCATTTT.

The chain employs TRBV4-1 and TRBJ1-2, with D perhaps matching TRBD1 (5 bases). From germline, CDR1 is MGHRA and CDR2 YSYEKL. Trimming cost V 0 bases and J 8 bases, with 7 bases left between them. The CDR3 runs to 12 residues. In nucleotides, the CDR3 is TGCGCCAGCAGCCAAGACCCAGGGGGCTACACCTTC. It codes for CASSQDPGGYTF.

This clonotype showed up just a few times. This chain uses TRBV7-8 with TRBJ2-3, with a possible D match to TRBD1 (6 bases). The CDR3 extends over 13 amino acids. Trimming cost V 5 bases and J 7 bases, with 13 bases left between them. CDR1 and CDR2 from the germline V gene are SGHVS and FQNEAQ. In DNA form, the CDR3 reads TGTGCCAGCAGCCAGAACAGGGAAAATACGCAGTATTTT. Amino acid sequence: CASSQNRENTQYF.

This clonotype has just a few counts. The CDR3 spells CASSLSVETGGWQPQHF. The CDR3 DNA is TGTGCCAGCAGTTTATCGGTTGAGACAGGGGGCTGGCAGCCCCAGCATTTT. The chain recombines TRBV12-3 or TRBV12-4 with TRBJ1-5, with 10 bases matching TRBD1. The CDR3 loop spans 17 amino acids. Losses at the gene ends were 2 bases for V and 7 bases for J; bases not matched to a gene: 11.

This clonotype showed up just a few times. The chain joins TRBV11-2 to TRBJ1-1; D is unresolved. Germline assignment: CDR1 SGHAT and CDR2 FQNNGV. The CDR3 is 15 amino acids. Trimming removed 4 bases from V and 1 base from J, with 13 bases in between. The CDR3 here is CASSSTLIRNTEAFF. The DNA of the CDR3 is TGTGCCAGCAGCTCTACCCTAATCAGGAACACTGAAGCTTTCTTT.

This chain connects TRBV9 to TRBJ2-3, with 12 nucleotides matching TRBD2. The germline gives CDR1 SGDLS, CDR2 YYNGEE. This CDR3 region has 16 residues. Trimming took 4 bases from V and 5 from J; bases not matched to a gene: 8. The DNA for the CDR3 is TGTGCCAGCAGCCCCTCTCGGACTAGCGGGGTAGATACGCAGTATTTT. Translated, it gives CASSPSRTSGVDTQYF.

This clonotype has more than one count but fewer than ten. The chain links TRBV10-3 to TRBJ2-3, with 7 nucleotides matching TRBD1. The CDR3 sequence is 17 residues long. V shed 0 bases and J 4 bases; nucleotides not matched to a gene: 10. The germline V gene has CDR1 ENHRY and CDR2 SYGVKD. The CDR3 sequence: CAISESIGGPGADTQYF. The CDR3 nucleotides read TGTGCCATCAGTGAGTCGATAGGGGGCCCCGGCGCAGATACGCAGTATTTT.

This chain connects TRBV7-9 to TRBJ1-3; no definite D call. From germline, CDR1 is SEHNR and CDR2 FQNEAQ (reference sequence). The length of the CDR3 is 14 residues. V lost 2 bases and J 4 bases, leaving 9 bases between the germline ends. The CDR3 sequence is CASSLSSPGNTIYF. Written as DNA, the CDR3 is TGTGCCAGCAGCTTAAGTAGTCCAGGAAACACCATATATTTT.

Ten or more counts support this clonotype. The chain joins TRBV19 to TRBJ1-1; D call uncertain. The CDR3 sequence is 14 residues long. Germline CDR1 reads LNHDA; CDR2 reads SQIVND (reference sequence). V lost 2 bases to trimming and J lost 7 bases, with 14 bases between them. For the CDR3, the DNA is TGTGCCAGTAGTATAACGGGCCTCAGCAATGAAGCTTTCTTT. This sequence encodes CASSITGLSNEAFF. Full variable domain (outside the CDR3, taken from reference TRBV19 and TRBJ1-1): DGGITQSPKYLFRKEGQNVTLSCEQNLNHDAMYWYRQDPGQGLRLIYYSQIVNDFQKGDIAEGYSVSREKKESFPLTVTSAQKNPTAFYLCASSITGLSNEAFFGQGTRLTVV.

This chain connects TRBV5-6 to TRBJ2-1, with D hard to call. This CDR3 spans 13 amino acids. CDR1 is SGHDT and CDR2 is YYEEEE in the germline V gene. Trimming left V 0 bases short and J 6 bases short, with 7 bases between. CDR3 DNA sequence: TGTGCCAGCAGCTTGGCCCCGGTCAATGAGCAGTTCTTC. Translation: CASSLAPVNEQFF.